A single T cell receptor (beta chain) is shown here with its context. This clone's antigen is unknown. No much larger clone is present one base from it, and per-base qualities are unavailable. These data belong to a study of shared clonotypes between healthy human individuals (dated by TCRdb to 2018 to 2021). The study in broad terms: A couple of women and a few men aged 18 to 49 years were included in the cohort. Blood TCR repertoires of about 5 healthy adults were deeply sequenced to estimate repertoire size and the extent of clonotype sharing between individuals. To increase sequencing depth and limit assay-specific biases, TCR repertoire library preparation and sequencing were carried out by different laboratories using diverse techniques. Between about 0.94 and 8.9 billion PBMCs per donor were obtained by leukapheresis. Overall study results and their limits: Sampling was limited to blood, and TCR repertoires in tissue likely differ from TCR repertoires in blood. Based on pairwise subsampling, the degree of clonotype sharing among donors was expected to be affected by sequencing depth. Because the study included only a small number of donors, the genetic and exposure-history diversity represented was limited.

The CDR3 holds 16 amino acids from the cysteine to the phenylalanine. Just the 48-base CDR3 DNA is kept, in frame starting at base 1. V is clipped by 8 bases and J by 1 base, and the sequence between their germline boundaries is 18 bases long. From a lookup of the germline V gene (reference sequence), CDR1 and CDR2 are MNHEY and SMNVEV. Healthy HIV-negative adults with no recently reported acute infections or vaccinations were included as donors. All donors were Caucasian adults living in Nashville, Tennessee, USA. In the unsorted samples, approximately 82 million PBMCs were counted, and genomic DNA was extracted using the QIAamp DNA Blood Mini kit. After blood collection by leukapheresis, PBMCs were isolated using Ficoll-Histopaque density gradient centrifugation and then cryopreserved in the vapor phase of liquid nitrogen. Using the deep immunoSEQ assay, multiplex PCR amplified TCR CDR3 regions from genomic DNA. Extracted genomic DNA from each cell subset was distributed evenly across all wells of several immunoSEQ 96-well plates, and each plate was treated as a replicate. Each replicate PCR for unsorted PBMC received approximately 0.3 ug genomic DNA, equal to about 30,000 T cell genomes. Ten immunoSEQ deep assay plates were used to sequence unsorted PBMC genomic DNA. The purified libraries were quantified using a Qubit 3.0 fluorometer, sized with a Bioanalyzer 2100, and then quantified again using the KAPA Library Quantification kit. Every immunoSEQ 96-well plate was sequenced on a separate single-read 150-cycle Illumina NextSeq 550 flow cell. The authors' pipeline ran thus. Because the immunoSEQ output included only junctional sequences and no quality scores, the filtering could not be the same as the filtering used for full-length reads. To assign V/J genes and CDR3, sequences were annotated against IMGT germline references using PyIR, a Python wrapper for IgBLAST v1.9. Any read was removed if the V/J assignment was weak (E-value above 1e-6), the CDR3 was missing, or the read contained stop codons, out-of-frame junctions, or ambiguous translated residues. V3J clonotypes were defined as sequences sharing the same inferred V gene, J gene, and CDR3 amino acid sequence. Percentage overlap between repertoires was calculated by dividing the number of shared unique clonotypes by the size of the smaller repertoire. RTK rarefaction, the Chao1 estimator, and Recon v2.1 estimates of unobserved clonotypes were used to assess repertoire richness. Held by TCRdb, this immuneACCESS table contains in-frame sequences only and omits some clones. Under half of the omission traces to an unresolved V gene where checked; the cause of the rest is unknown. V and J calls and clone size come straight from that table; D and trimming were deduced from the DNA. The sample table holds about 490,000 clones, of which around 78% were seen once. Approximately 13% of the sample is in the top ten clones.

The sequence joins TRBV27 to TRBJ2-4; the D gene identity is not certain. The TCR sequence derives from a woman aged 40-49 years in good health. Some clones in this sample may be carry-over from other donors' samples. The source material was PBMCs. The CDR3 reads as follows: CASWTHSLAAKNIQYF. The nucleotide sequence reads TGTGCCAGCTGGACCCATTCCCTGGCTGCCAAAAACATTCAGTACTTC.